This TCR beta chain was sequenced for a study of blood T cell repertoires in COVID-19 (dated by TCRdb to 2020 to 2021). Concerning the study at large: Samples covering the acute and convalescent phases of COVID-19 were provided by collaborators in the United States, Italy and Spain. Where HLA class I and class II types were available, the types were taken from metadata supplied by the sample provider, not from assay-based typing. The prospective study material was composed of cDNA or gDNA derived from T cells, B-cell-depleted T cells, or PBMCs. Deeply sampled blood TCRbeta repertoires from subjects exposed to, actively infected with, or recovered from COVID-19 were included in the dataset. Sample metadata almost always included a de-identified subject ID, COVID-19 status, age in years and sex. The samples were drawn from two sources: the first 160 participants of the ongoing ImmuneRACE study, and 950 to 1,500 subjects contributed by 6 global collaborators. The repertoires were released in a freely available public database meant as a resource for research on the immune response to SARS-CoV-2.

TCRbeta CDR3 regions were amplified from genomic DNA by means of the immunoSEQ Assay, a bias-controlled multiplex PCR. Regarding the original processing steps: Within the assay, amplification of reference gene primers was used to estimate how many nucleated cells each sample contained. To quantify the absolute abundance of each unique TCRbeta CDR3 rearrangement, sequence reads were collapsed and filtered. For each sample, productive Simpson clonality was calculated as the square root of Simpson's diversity index over productive rearrangements. What TCRdb holds here is the immuneACCESS table cut down to in-frame rearrangements. Part of the clones is not present; checked against another copy, under half of the missing clones reflect an unresolved V gene, and the others are unexplained. V and J calls and clone size come straight from that table; D and trimming were deduced from the DNA. The sample table records around 150,000 clones; 70% to 90% of these occur just once. Jointly, the top ten make up 6.5% to 8.5% of the sample.

In its sample, this clone was seen a few times. The antigen this receptor binds is unknown. Within one base of it there is no much larger clone, and no base qualities were kept. In the prospective study, participants were about 18 to 89 years old, resided in about two dozen geographic areas of the United States, and were enrolled through a virtual design. Cohort assignment in the prospective study relied on participant-reported clinical history from a screening survey and a study questionnaire. For ImmuneRACE Cohort 3, a participant was defined as recovered based on two consecutive negative NP/OP PCR tests, clearance by a healthcare professional, or resolution of symptoms. Mobile phlebotomists in the prospective study collected whole blood, serum and a nasopharyngeal or oropharyngeal swab from every participant. Participants in the prospective study had the option to provide additional blood draws and questionnaires over an approximately 2-month period. Before DNA extraction, blood samples from the prospective study were shipped at room temperature or frozen.

Study-wide conclusions, independent of this receptor: The quantity of clinical and demographic metadata differed by source and by participant and was supplied without curation.

The TCR was taken from a woman aged 50 to 60 who had recovered from COVID-19. Sample: PBMCs or T cells enriched from blood (not recorded which).

Here is the DNA: TGTGCCAGCAGTTTAGACAGAAACTCTGGAAACACCATATATTTT. This is translated as CASSLDRNSGNTIYF. The rearrangement joined TRBV27 to TRBJ1-3; the D gene is possibly TRBD1, with 5 bases matching. Via the germline V gene (reference sequence), CDR1 is MNHEY and CDR2 SMNVEV. The CDR3, cysteine through phenylalanine, is 15 amino acids long. Only the CDR3 portion is preserved as DNA: 45 bases, with reading frame beginning at the first base. A distance of 8 bases separates the germline ends of V and J, which lose 2 bases and 0 bases respectively.